One sample yielded the 17 T cell receptor beta chains listed below, sequenced in a study of control samples from healthy donors and cancer patients. Method: immunoSEQ multiplex PCR; TCRdb's copy keeps in-frame clones and lacks some. The profile shows about 100,000 clones, about 90% of them singletons. The sample consisted of blood. The receptor set was obtained from a woman aged 50 to 60 in good health.

This clone was counted between two and nine times. The V gene is TRBV11-2, the J gene TRBJ2-2; D unresolved. Looked up from germline, CDR1 is SGHAT and CDR2 is FQNNGV. The CDR3 runs to 13 residues. Trimming removed 5 bases from V and 3 bases from J, with 7 bases in between. The CDR3 here is CASSRTDTGELFF. CDR3 in DNA: TGTGCCAGCAGCCGTACCGACACCGGGGAGCTGTTTTTT.

This CDR3 is CASSLWGVDEQFF. The DNA for the CDR3 is TGTGCCAGCAGCTTATGGGGCGTTGATGAGCAGTTCTTC. The V and J genes are TRBV7-6 and TRBJ2-1; weak D call: TRBD1 (5 bases). CDR1 is SGHVS and CDR2 is FNYEAQ in the germline V gene. Trimming removed 2 bases from V and 8 bases from J, with 10 bases in between. The CDR3 length is 13 residues.

This clone was recorded once. V gene TRBV27 combines with J gene TRBJ1-1; possibly TRBD1 for D (6 bases). The CDR3 is made up of 13 amino acids. CDR1 MNHEY and CDR2 SMNVEV come from the germline V gene (reference sequence). Trimming stripped 5 bases from V and 7 bases from J, with 14 bases between. CDR3 DNA: TGTGCCAGCAGTACCAGGGGTATCGGTGAAGCTTTCTTT. Translating gives CASSTRGIGEAFF.

This sequence joins TRBV4-1 and TRBJ2-3, with TRBD2 matching 14 bases. V was pared by 7 bases and J by 4 bases, with 7 bases of the junction left unmatched. CDR3 length equals 16 residues. Germline CDR1 is MGHRA and CDR2 is YSYEKL. CDR3 bases: TGCGCCAGCACCCAGGGACTAGCGGGAGCCGCAGATACGCAGTATTTT. This translates into CASTQGLAGAADTQYF.

This chain uses TRBV11-3 with TRBJ2-7, with TRBD1 matching over 9 bases. The V and J ends lost 5 bases and 3 bases, in that order; junction bases with no gene match: 11. Germline V gene lookup returns CDR1 SGHNT and CDR2 YENEEA. The CDR3 runs 16 residues. The CDR3 nucleotides read TGTGCCAGCAGCCATCGACCGAGACAGGGGGACTACGAGCAGTACGTC. It yields the protein CASSHRPRQGDYEQYV.

The chain couples TRBV6-6 to TRBJ1-1; the D gene is possibly TRBD1 (6 bases). Germline-derived CDR1 and CDR2 are MNHNY and SVGAGI (reference sequence). V shed 6 bases and J shed 3 bases, with 11 bases lying between them. There are 13 residues in the CDR3. The CDR3, as DNA: TGTGCCAGCAGCCGACCAGGGGACACTGAAGCTTTCTTT. Amino acid sequence: CASSRPGDTEAFF.

The gene calls are TRBV9 and TRBJ2-3; no reliable D call. The germline V gene encodes CDR1 SGDLS and CDR2 YYNGEE. This CDR3 comprises 13 residues. Trimming stripped 0 bases from V and 4 bases from J, with 6 bases between. The CDR3 coding sequence is TGTGCCAGCAGCGTAGATCGAGCAGATACGCAGTATTTT. Translating gives CASSVDRADTQYF.

This chain connects TRBV28 to TRBJ1-5; D possibly corresponds to TRBD1 (5 bases). The CDR3 totals 16 residues. Germline V gene sequence: CDR1 MDHEN, CDR2 SYDVKM. The V end was cut by 0 bases, the J end by 3 bases, with 12 bases between. The CDR3 nucleotides are TGTGCCAGCAGTTTATGGGGGGTCCTTAACAATCAGCCCCAGCATTTT. It codes for CASSLWGVLNNQPQHF.

J is TRBJ2-7 and V is TRBV21-1; the table's D call, TRBD2, has no DNA check behind it. TRBV21-1 is a known pseudogene. The CDR3 spans 18 residues. The chain's CDR3 is CASSKAGFSASGIREQYV. The CDR3 nucleotides are TGTGCCAGCAGCAAAGCTGGGTTTTCGGCTAGCGGGATTCGCGAGCAGTACGTC.

The V gene is TRBV27, the J gene TRBJ2-6, with D perhaps matching TRBD2 (5 bases). Between the trimmed V and J ends, which lost 4 bases and 0 bases, there was a span of 7 bases. CDR1 and CDR2 (germline): MNHEY, SMNVEV (reference sequence). The CDR3 length is 15 residues. Written as DNA, the CDR3 is TGTGCCAGCAGTTCAACTAGCTCTGGGGCCAACGTCCTGACTTTC. Protein: CASSSTSSGANVLTF.

The rearrangement links TRBV7-9 to TRBJ2-3, with D possibly matching TRBD1 (5 bases). This CDR3 contains 14 residues. V was cut by 4 bases and J by 8 bases, with 16 bases left in between. Germline loops: CDR1 SEHNR, CDR2 FQNEAQ (reference sequence). Here the CDR3 DNA reads TGTGCCAGCAGCTCAGGTCTGGTTCAGGGTACGCAGTATTTT. It encodes CASSSGLVQGTQYF. The variable domain in full, with the rest retrieved from reference TRBV7-9 and TRBJ2-3, is DTGVSQNPRHKITKRGQNVTFRCDPISEHNRLYWYRQTLGQGPEFLTYFQNEAQLEKSRLLSDRFSAERPKGSFSTLEIQRTEQGDSAMYLCASSSGLVQGTQYFGPGTRLTVL.

V usage is TRBV9 and J usage is TRBJ2-7, with a possible D match to TRBD1 (6 bases). This CDR3 is 14 amino acids long. Trimming left V 6 bases short and J 2 bases short, with 15 bases between. Germline CDR1 is SGDLS and CDR2 is YYNGEE. Here the CDR3 DNA reads TGTGCCAGCAACCCCGGGACATTCACCTACGAGCAGTACTTC. Translating gives CASNPGTFTYEQYF.

The genes are TRBV11-2 and TRBJ2-3; TRBD1 or TRBD2 may be the D gene (6 bases each). Germline CDR1 is SGHAT and CDR2 is FQNNGV. The CDR3 consists of 19 residues. Trimming removed 4 bases at V and 2 bases at J, with 25 bases between. CDR3 DNA: TGTGCCAGCAGCTCAGGGGCGGGACACTACCTCGAGTCCACAGATACGCAGTATTTT. Encoded protein: CASSSGAGHYLESTDTQYF.

V gene TRBV4-3 combines with J gene TRBJ2-5, with 12 bases aligning to TRBD2. CDR1 and CDR2 (germline): LGHNA, YSLEER. The CDR3 sequence is 16 residues long. The V and J ends lost 3 bases and 4 bases, in that order; junction bases with no gene match: 6. The chain's CDR3 is CASSHLTSGSGETQYF. The CDR3 region has the DNA TGCGCCAGCAGCCACCTGACTAGCGGGAGTGGAGAGACCCAGTACTTC.

This clone was picked up a small number of times. V and J are TRBV6-4 and TRBJ1-5, with D unresolved. This CDR3 region has 15 residues. The germline V gene has CDR1 MRHNA and CDR2 SNTAGT. V was shortened by 1 base and J by 5 bases, with 12 bases between the two germline ends. The CDR3 protein is CASSDFLGTDQPQHF. The DNA of the CDR3 is TGTGCCAGCAGTGACTTTTTAGGTACCGATCAGCCCCAGCATTTT.

The chain uses TRBV7-7 and TRBJ2-1, with TRBD2 identical over 7 bases. V was clipped by 7 bases and J by 2 bases; unmatched bases: 8. This CDR3 comprises 15 residues. Germline CDR1 SSHAT, CDR2 FNYEAQ (reference sequence). This CDR3 is CASTHGEGPYNEQFF. CDR3 nucleotides: TGTGCCAGCACCCACGGGGAGGGCCCCTACAATGAGCAGTTCTTC.

The chain employs TRBV5-4 and TRBJ2-1, with 11 nucleotides matching TRBD2. The CDR3 covers 15 residues. After removal of 4 bases from V and 4 bases from J, the junction contained 4 bases not matched to a gene. CDR1 and CDR2 (germline): SGHNT, YYREEE (reference sequence). CDR3 loop: CASSPTSGSYNEQFF. CDR3 coding DNA: TGTGCCAGCAGCCCAACTAGCGGGAGTTACAATGAGCAGTTCTTC.